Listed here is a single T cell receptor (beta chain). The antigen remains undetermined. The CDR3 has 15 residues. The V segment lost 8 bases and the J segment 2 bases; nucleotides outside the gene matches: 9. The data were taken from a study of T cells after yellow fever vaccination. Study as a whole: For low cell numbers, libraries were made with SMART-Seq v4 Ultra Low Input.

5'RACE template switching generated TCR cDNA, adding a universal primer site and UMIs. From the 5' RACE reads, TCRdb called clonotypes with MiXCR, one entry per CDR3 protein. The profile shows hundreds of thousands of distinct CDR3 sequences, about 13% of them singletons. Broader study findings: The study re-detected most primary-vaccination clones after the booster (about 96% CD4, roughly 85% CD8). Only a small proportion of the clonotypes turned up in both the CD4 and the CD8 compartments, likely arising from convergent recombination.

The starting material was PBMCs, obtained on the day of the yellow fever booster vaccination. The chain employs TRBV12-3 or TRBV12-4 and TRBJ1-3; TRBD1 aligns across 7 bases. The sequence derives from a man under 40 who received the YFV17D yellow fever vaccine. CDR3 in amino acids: CASGQGGQTGNTIYF. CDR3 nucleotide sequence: TGTGCCAGCGGTCAGGGGGGGCAGACTGGAAACACCATATATTTT.